Shown below are 2 T cell receptor beta chains from a single sample sequenced in a study of graft-versus-host responses after intestinal transplantation. Here immunoSEQ multiplex PCR was the method, and the copy in TCRdb shows in-frame clones only, minus some. The data contain under 20,000 clones, around 87% of them singletons. Sample: bone marrow, taken less than 130 days after intestinal transplantation. These receptor sequences come from a human patient who received an intestinal transplant, so some T cells may come from the graft donor.

The J gene is TRBJ2-3, the V gene TRBV28; the match to TRBD1 covers 10 bases. The CDR3 sequence is 20 residues long. Germline values: CDR1 MDHEN, CDR2 SYDVKM. Losses at the gene ends were 3 bases for V and 4 bases for J; bases not matched to a gene: 19. DNA for the CDR3: TGTGCCAGCAGTTTGTTAAGACAGGGGGCGGCGGGAGCTGGGGCAGATACGCAGTATTTT. Its translation is CASSLLRQGAAGAGADTQYF. The full variable domain, completed using reference TRBV28 and TRBJ2-3, is DVKVTQSSRYLVKRTGEKVFLECVQDMDHENMFWYRQDPGLGLRLIYFSYDVKMKEKGDIPEGYSVSREKKERFSLILESASTNQTSMYLCASSLLRQGAAGAGADTQYFGPGTRLTVL.

The table lists this clone with a few counts. The chain links TRBV27 to TRBJ1-1; D is ambiguous. This CDR3 spans 12 amino acids. CDR1 is MNHEY and CDR2 is SMNVEV in the germline V gene (reference sequence). Trimming left V 7 bases short and J 0 bases short, with 6 bases between. This chain's CDR3 is CASTALNTEAFF. In DNA form, the CDR3 reads TGTGCCAGCACCGCCCTGAACACTGAAGCTTTCTTT.